Below, 28 T cell receptor beta chains from the same sample are listed, as sequenced in a study of regulatory T cells in long-lasting Graves disease. Time point noted: persistent/refractory GD, antithyroid drugs over 5 years with positive TRAb. The TCR library was made from RNA that had been extracted from PBMCs in TRIzol. Libraries of TCR beta came from iRepertoire HTBI primers plus Arm-PCR of CDR3 regions. TCRdb reprocessed the multiplex PCR reads via MiXCR and lists one record per CDR3 protein. The sample lists 400,000 to 500,000 distinct CDR3 sequences, around 20% occurring once. Sequenced here: peripheral blood mononuclear cells (PBMCs), sampled when the disease was refractory, from a patient treated with antithyroid drugs. The source of these receptors is a female donor with Graves disease.

J is TRBJ1-3 and V is TRBV5-1, with no clear D. The CDR3 is 14 amino acids. CDR1 is SGHRS, CDR2 YFSETQ, per germline. The germline V and J ends were trimmed by 4 bases and 0 bases, with 8 bases remaining between them. CDR3 sequence reads: CASSGTSSGNTIYF. For the CDR3, the DNA is TGCGCCAGCAGCGGCACGAGCTCTGGAAACACCATATATTTT.

This clonotype was counted many times. The chain employs TRBV11-1 and TRBJ2-5; D gene ambiguous. V lost 6 bases to trimming and J lost 5 bases, with 19 bases between them. This CDR3 is 15 amino acids long. Germline V gives CDR1 SGHAT, CDR2 FQDESV (reference sequence). CDR3: CASSPVGQPLETQYF. The CDR3 DNA reads as TGTGCCAGCAGTCCGGTAGGGCAGCCCTTGGAGACCCAGTACTTC.

The sample holds many counts of this clonotype. The genes are TRBV28 and TRBJ1-5, with 9 bases that match TRBD1. The ends lost 3 bases at V and 4 bases at J; junction bases unmatched: 4. This CDR3 is built from 15 residues. The germline V gene encodes CDR1 MDHEN and CDR2 SYDVKM. As DNA, the CDR3 is TGTGCCAGCAGTTTTCCCGGGACAGGGAATCAGCCCCAGCATTTT. It codes for CASSFPGTGNQPQHF.

Many counts were recorded for this clonotype. The chain recombines TRBV5-1 with TRBJ1-5; TRBD1 matches at 8 bases. The CDR3 runs to 15 residues. Germline V gene data show CDR1 as SGHRS and CDR2 as YFSETQ. The V segment lost 0 bases and the J segment 4 bases; nucleotides outside the gene matches: 3. The CDR3 nucleotides are TGCGCCAGCAGCTTGGGGACAGGGAGGAATCAGCCCCAGCATTTT. Its translation: CASSLGTGRNQPQHF.

The chain combines TRBV3-1 with TRBJ1-4, with TRBD1 as a possible D gene (5 bases). This CDR3 comprises 16 residues. CDR1 and CDR2 (germline): LGHDT, YNNKEL (reference sequence). With 0 bases removed from V and 6 bases from J, the gap between germline ends came to 14 bases. CDR3 residues: CASSQDFGGGDEKLFF. For the CDR3, the DNA is TGTGCCAGCAGCCAAGATTTTGGGGGGGGTGATGAAAAACTGTTTTTT.

This clonotype showed up many times. V and J are TRBV27 and TRBJ2-7; D uncertain. Trimming took 0 bases from V and 3 from J, leaving 9 bases between them. Germline CDR1 and CDR2: MNHEY and SMNVEV (reference sequence). This CDR3 contains 14 residues. CDR3 sequence: CASSLSGPNYEQYF. CDR3 nucleotide sequence: TGTGCCAGCAGTTTATCGGGCCCAAACTACGAGCAGTACTTC.

The chain is built from TRBV2 and TRBJ2-3; 11 nucleotides match TRBD2. Germline-derived CDR1 and CDR2 are SNHLY and FYNNEI. This CDR3 region has 17 residues. After removal of 3 bases from V and 0 bases from J, the junction contained 5 bases not matched to a gene. The CDR3 DNA is TGTGCCAGCAGTGAGCGACTAGCGGGATCTAGCACAGATACGCAGTATTTT. It is translated as CASSERLAGSSTDTQYF.

This clonotype was recorded a few times. This chain joins TRBV27 and TRBJ1-5; 8 bases match TRBD1. Germline assignment: CDR1 MNHEY and CDR2 SMNVEV (reference sequence). V was pared by 5 bases and J by 0 bases, with 9 bases of the junction left unmatched. The CDR3 sequence is 17 residues long. The DNA for the CDR3 is TGTGCCAGCAGTCTAACAGGGGGACGACTTAGCAATCAGCCCCAGCATTTT. Translated: CASSLTGGRLSNQPQHF.

This clonotype showed up many times. J is TRBJ2-7 and V is TRBV5-1; D perhaps matches TRBD2 (6 bases). V was clipped by 4 bases and J by 2 bases, with 13 bases between them. Looked up from germline, CDR1 is SGHRS and CDR2 is YFSETQ. There are 14 residues in the CDR3. CDR3 coding DNA: TGCGCCAGCAGCGCGGAGGGGCTAACCTACGAGCAGTACTTC. Its protein is CASSAEGLTYEQYF.

Many counts were recorded for this clonotype. The chain has TRBV28 and TRBJ2-7; perhaps TRBD2 as D (7 bases). V was pared by 2 bases and J by 0 bases, with 14 bases between. The CDR3 is 16 amino acids. From germline, CDR1 is MDHEN and CDR2 SYDVKM. Here the CDR3 DNA reads TGTGCCAGCAGTTTAGGGGGGGCTGGGAGCTCCTACGAGCAGTACTTC. Protein: CASSLGGAGSSYEQYF.

This chain links TRBV6-5 with TRBJ2-2; D remains unclear. From germline, CDR1 is MNHEY and CDR2 SVGAGI. The ends were cut back, 0 bases at V and 2 bases at J, with 10 bases in the middle. The CDR3 has 16 amino acids. CDR3 in amino acids: CASSYSLGLNTGELFF. The DNA for the CDR3 is TGTGCCAGCAGTTACTCGCTTGGTTTAAACACCGGGGAGCTGTTTTTT.

This clonotype was counted at least ten times. V usage is TRBV7-9 and J usage is TRBJ1-1; TRBD1 matches at 8 bases. The germline V gene has CDR1 SEHNR and CDR2 FQNEAQ (reference sequence). The V segment lost 5 bases and the J segment 0 bases; nucleotides outside the gene matches: 2. The CDR3 is 14 amino acids. The CDR3 DNA reads as TGTGCCAGCAGCCTGGACAGGGTGAACACTGAAGCTTTCTTT. Translated: CASSLDRVNTEAFF.

This clonotype was recorded at least ten times. V and J are TRBV12-3 or TRBV12-4 and TRBJ1-4; weak D call: TRBD1 (5 bases). The CDR3 is made up of 15 amino acids. Trimming removed 6 bases from V and 5 bases from J, with 16 bases in between. The CDR3 spells CASRNKGKTNEKLFF. CDR3 DNA: TGTGCCAGCAGGAACAAGGGGAAGACGAATGAAAAACTGTTTTTT.

This clonotype has ten or more counts. J is TRBJ2-2 and V is TRBV6-1; TRBD2 aligns across 7 bases. Germline lookup yields CDR1 MNHNS and CDR2 SASEGT. V trimming: 3 bases; J trimming: 7 bases; junction bases outside the gene matches: 2. This CDR3 region has 13 residues. CDR3 sequence (DNA): TGTGCCAGCAGTGAGGGAGGGTTCGGGGAGCTGTTTTTT. As protein: CASSEGGFGELFF.

Turning to this clonotype: No conserved phenylalanine or tryptophan is present at the end of the CDR3, so a read error is the likely explanation. The chain employs TRBV6-2 or TRBV6-3 and TRBJ1-5; D is uncertain. Per germline, CDR1 MNHEY and CDR2 SVGEGT. V lost 5 bases to trimming and J lost 2 bases, with 22 bases between them. This CDR3 comprises 18 residues. CDR3 amino acids: CASSEPLPSTKGNQPQHL. The CDR3, as DNA: TGTGCCAGCAGTGAACCCCTCCCCTCCACTAAGGGCAATCAGCCCCAGCATCTT.

The V call is TRBV3-1, the J call TRBJ2-1; D is unresolved. The V and J ends lost 0 bases and 7 bases respectively, with 7 bases between them. This CDR3 spans 13 amino acids. The germline gives CDR1 LGHDT, CDR2 YNNKEL (reference sequence). CDR3 nucleotide sequence: TGTGCCAGCAGCCAAGATCTAGGAAATGAGCAGTTCTTC. It is translated as CASSQDLGNEQFF.

The gene calls are TRBV3-1 and TRBJ2-1; 11 positions match TRBD2. Germline V gene data show CDR1 as LGHDT and CDR2 as YNNKEL (reference sequence). The CDR3 has 18 amino acids. Trimming took 5 bases from V and 1 from J; bases not matched to a gene: 10. The CDR3, as DNA: TGTGCCAGCAGCGCATACCATTTAGCGGGAGGGTCCTACAATGAGCAGTTCTTC. Translation gives CASSAYHLAGGSYNEQFF.

This clonotype was detected only a few times. The rearrangement joins TRBV6-2 or TRBV6-3 to TRBJ2-3; D uncertain. From germline, CDR1 is MNHEY and CDR2 SVGEGT. Trimming took off 0 bases at V and 11 bases at J, with 12 bases between the two ends. The CDR3 has 13 amino acids. CDR3: CASSYSRAARQYF. The CDR3, as DNA: TGTGCCAGCAGTTACTCCCGGGCAGCGAGGCAGTATTTT.

This clonotype was seen many times. The V call is TRBV20-1, the J call TRBJ1-4; TRBD1 is a possible D gene (6 bases). V was shortened by 1 base and J by 12 bases, with 15 bases between the two germline ends. The CDR3 loop spans 13 amino acids. The germline V gene encodes CDR1 DFQATT and CDR2 SNEGSKA (reference sequence). DNA for the CDR3: TGCAGTGCTAGAGGGCTCACAGGGCGGGAACTGTTTTTT. Protein sequence: CSARGLTGRELFF.

V is TRBV7-9 and J is TRBJ1-2, with D tentatively TRBD1 (5 bases). V dropped 1 base and J dropped 4 bases, with 13 bases sitting between them. In germline, CDR1 is SEHNR, CDR2 FQNEAQ (reference sequence). The length of the CDR3 is 15 residues. The CDR3 loop is CASSLVSQGTYGYTF. Written as DNA, the CDR3 is TGTGCCAGCAGCTTAGTTTCGCAGGGAACCTATGGCTACACCTTC.

This clonotype appeared many times. The J gene is TRBJ2-2, the V gene TRBV28; D is unresolved. V dropped 0 bases and J dropped 6 bases, with 2 bases sitting between them. The CDR3 runs to 12 residues. CDR1 MDHEN and CDR2 SYDVKM come from the germline V gene. The CDR3 loop reads CASSLWPGELFF. For the CDR3, the DNA is TGTGCCAGCAGTTTATGGCCCGGGGAGCTGTTTTTT.

The rearrangement uses TRBV4-1 and TRBJ1-1; 10 bases are shared with TRBD1. The V segment lost 0 bases and the J segment 2 bases; nucleotides outside the gene matches: 6. CDR3 length equals 17 residues. Germline loops: CDR1 MGHRA, CDR2 YSYEKL. The CDR3: CASSQDWDRGANTEAFF. DNA for the CDR3: TGCGCCAGCAGCCAAGATTGGGACAGGGGTGCAAACACTGAAGCTTTCTTT.

The chain recombines TRBV5-1 with TRBJ2-5; TRBD1 might be the D (6 bases). This CDR3 comprises 14 residues. V dropped 2 bases and J dropped 5 bases, with 13 bases sitting between them. CDR1 and CDR2 (germline): SGHRS, YFSETQ. The CDR3 here is CASSFQGSSETQYF. In DNA, the CDR3 is TGCGCCAGCAGCTTTCAGGGGTCTTCGGAGACCCAGTACTTC.

V and J are TRBV18 and TRBJ1-2, with 7 nucleotides matching TRBD1. CDR3 length: 13 amino acids. V lost 5 bases and J lost 6; bases outside the gene matches: 6. Germline lookup yields CDR1 KGHSH and CDR2 LQKENI. The CDR3 loop is CASSGQVTDGYTF. CDR3 sequence (DNA): TGTGCCAGCTCAGGACAGGTGACCGATGGCTACACCTTC.

This clonotype was counted at least ten times. The J gene is TRBJ2-3, the V gene TRBV28; no clear D gene. This CDR3 has 11 amino acids. The germline CDR1 and CDR2 sequences are MDHEN and SYDVKM. Trimming shortened V by 3 bases and J by 5 bases, and 3 bases separated the two germline ends. The CDR3 here is CASSLEDTQYF. The CDR3 nucleotides read TGTGCCAGCAGTTTGGAAGATACGCAGTATTTT.

The chain links TRBV2 to TRBJ2-1; 7 bases agree with TRBD2. This CDR3 comprises 15 residues. V lost 6 bases, J lost 4 bases, and 9 bases stayed unmatched. Per the germline V gene, CDR1 is SNHLY and CDR2 is FYNNEI. The CDR3 coding sequence is TGTGCCAGCAGGAGGACCGGGACTACGTACAATGAGCAGTTCTTC. Translated: CASRRTGTTYNEQFF.

This clonotype was picked up a small number of times. The chain employs TRBV29-1 and TRBJ2-5, with a possible D match to TRBD1 (5 bases). V lost 4 bases and J lost 3, with 9 bases in between. Germline-derived CDR1 and CDR2 are SQVTM and ANQGSEA. This CDR3 has 12 amino acids. CDR3 loop: CSVGGSKETQYF. The CDR3 nucleotides are TGCAGCGTTGGGGGCAGTAAAGAGACCCAGTACTTC.

This chain links TRBV20-1 with TRBJ2-7; 9 bases are shared with TRBD2. Germline assignment: CDR1 DFQATT and CDR2 SNEGSKA (reference sequence). Trimming at V came to 3 bases and at J to 0 bases, leaving 6 bases not matched to a gene. The CDR3 is 15 amino acids. CDR3 bases: TGCAGTGCTAGTACTAGCGGGCGAAGCTCCTACGAGCAGTACTTC. Amino acid sequence: CSASTSGRSSYEQYF.